This T cell receptor (beta chain) came from a study of blood T cell repertoires in COVID-19 (dated by TCRdb to the early 2020s). Background on the whole study: The collaborator samples originated in the United States, Italy and Spain and spanned the acute and convalescent phases of COVID-19. The prospective study material was composed of cDNA or gDNA derived from T cells, B-cell-depleted T cells, or PBMCs. Deeply sampled blood TCRbeta repertoires from subjects exposed to, actively infected with, or recovered from COVID-19 were included in the dataset. The repertoires were made available in a free public database intended to serve as a resource for research on the immune response to SARS-CoV-2. The samples were drawn from the first 160 participants of the ongoing ImmuneRACE study and from over 950 subjects provided by 6 global collaborators. Nearly every sample came with metadata listing a de-identified subject ID, COVID-19 status, age in years and sex. Where HLA class I and class II types were available, the types were taken from metadata supplied by the sample provider, not from assay-based typing. The paper as a whole reports these results and caveats: The quantity of clinical and demographic metadata differed by source and by participant and was supplied without curation.

Only one count was recorded for this clone. There is no known antigen for this receptor. Base qualities are not at hand, and no much larger clone is one base apart. Whole blood was collected in K2EDTA tubes by collaborating institutions according to the institutions' own protocols. Collaborator samples were shipped for TCRbeta analysis as frozen whole blood, isolated PBMCs, or DNA extracted from either sample type. TCRbeta CDR3 regions were amplified from genomic DNA using the immunoSEQ Assay, a bias-controlled multiplex PCR. Per the source publication's procedure: The number of nucleated cells in each sample was estimated from the amplification of reference gene primers within the assay. To quantify the absolute abundance of each unique TCRbeta CDR3 rearrangement, sequence reads were collapsed and filtered. For each sample, productive Simpson clonality was calculated by taking the square root of Simpson's diversity index across productive rearrangements. TCRdb obtained this table from immuneACCESS and retained in-frame rearrangements with V and J assigned. These tables miss some clones; where compared with another copy, unresolved V genes account for less than half of the shortfall, and the remainder is unexplained. V and J calls and clone size come straight from that table; D and trimming were deduced from the DNA. A total of 200,000 to 250,000 clones appear in this sample, more than 75% of them only once. The ten biggest clones cover roughly 5.7% of the sample.

V gives up 3 bases and J gives up 0 bases, and the segment between their germline ends measures 12 bases. The CDR1 and CDR2 encoded by the germline V gene are MDHEN and SYDVKM. The CDR3 spans 16 residues, from the cysteine through the phenylalanine. Only the CDR3 DNA stays, 48 bases, in frame from base 1. The receptor was derived from an elderly man with acute or convalescent COVID-19. The sequence links TRBV28 to TRBJ2-1; tentative D gene TRBD2, with 6 bases matching. Sequences were obtained from peripheral blood. This receptor carries the CDR3 CASSLNLALSYNEQFF. Read as DNA, the sequence is TGTGCCAGCAGTTTGAACCTAGCGCTCTCCTACAATGAGCAGTTCTTC.